This TCR beta chain was found in a study of human T cells and chemical hapten exposure. Study in general: In the sensitization step, 2% DPC was placed on 2 cm by 2 cm of upper inner arm skin. Findings and caveats of the study: No alteration of TCRs above 1 in 1000 frequency was seen with DPC sensitization.

Regarding time point: patch test 1, 2 weeks after DPC sensitization. Treatment here: therapeutic diphenylcyclopropenone sensitization with weekly scalp DPC. This clonotype was found a few times. Its antigen is not identified. It was the library that attached unique molecular identifiers to individual cDNA molecules. TCRdb re-analysed the RACE reads in MiXCR, keeping a single row per CDR3 protein. The sample has about 340,000 distinct CDR3 sequences, about 7% seen once; the top ten hold roughly 7.9%. V lost 1 base and J lost 0, with 9 bases in between. The CDR3 extends over 16 amino acids. Germline values: CDR1 SGHTA, CDR2 FQGNSA.

The chain recombines TRBV7-2 with TRBJ1-4, with D tentatively TRBD1 (6 bases). The source of this sequence is a woman aged 18-29 years with alopecia areata. Some clones in this sample may be carry-over from other donors' samples. The sample was whole blood, taken in connection with sensitization to the hapten diphenylcyclopropenone (DPC). This chain's CDR3 is CASSLDRESTNEKLFF. The CDR3 DNA follows: TGTGCCAGCAGCTTAGACAGGGAGTCAACTAATGAAAAACTGTTTTTT.